This TCR beta chain appears in the sequencing data of a study of T cell therapy after organ transplantation. For this clone: Antigen unknown.

Broader study findings: Pretherapy CD8 clonality inversely correlated with its fold change after therapy.

CDR3 length: 15 amino acids. The germline V gene encodes CDR1 MGHRA and CDR2 YSYEKL. The ends were cut back, 1 base at V and 0 bases at J, with 10 bases in the middle. Sequencing used immunoSEQ multiplex PCR; TCRdb keeps in-frame clones, though not all of them. Counted here are 15,000 to 20,000 clones, less than 90% occurring once; the ten biggest clones make up 25% to 40%. Time point indicated: 20-29 weeks after completion of therapy. The rearrangement links TRBV4-1 to TRBJ2-7, with a tentative D call TRBD2 (5 bases). The sequences come from CD8+ T cells from blood, collected after autologous CMV-specific T cell therapy. The receptor was derived from a human patient who had received a solid organ transplant and had CMV disease. Among the T cells, some may be from the graft donor. The CDR3 loop is CASSQVDSHSYEQYF. The CDR3 coding sequence is TGCGCCAGCAGCCAAGTGGACTCCCACTCCTACGAGCAGTACTTC.